A selection of T cell receptor beta chains follows, all from one sample in a study of cytomegalovirus exposure and HLA in healthy donors. Clones were read by immunoSEQ multiplex PCR, and TCRdb kept only the in-frame ones, dropping some. The top ten clones hold 1.5% to 2% of a sample with 150,000 to 200,000 clones, approximately 80% of them seen once. Sequencing used PBMCs. These receptors were obtained from a woman under 40 in good health and CMV-seronegative. Each CDR3 is given with its conserved first and last residue. A D gene is named only where the DNA matches it firmly. For some rows the clone size is stated as once, few or many, or as a class when expanded; others skip it.

D: TRBD2; size: -; J: TRBJ2-1; V: TRBV4-1; DNA: TGCGCCAGCAGCCAAGTTTCCAGCGGGAGAGGGTCGTTCTTC; CDR3: CASSQVSSGRGSFF
D: -; size: -; J: TRBJ1-2; V: TRBV7-8; DNA: TGTGCCAGCAGCCCCGACAGTTATGGCTACACCTTC; CDR3: CASSPDSYGYTF
D: -; size: -; J: TRBJ2-7; V: TRBV18; DNA: TGTGCCAGCTCACAGCTACTCGGGGGAATCTACGAGCAGTACTTC; CDR3: CASSQLLGGIYEQYF
D: TRBD1; size: -; J: TRBJ2-7; V: TRBV4-3; DNA: TGCGCCAGCAGCCCCAGACAGGGGGCCTACGAGCAGTACTTC; CDR3: CASSPRQGAYEQYF
D: -; size: -; J: TRBJ1-6; V: TRBV7-3; DNA: TGTGCCAGCAGCTTAAGTAGCAGCTCCTATAATTCACCCCTCCACTTT; CDR3: CASSLSSSSYNSPLHF
D: -; size: -; J: TRBJ1-1; V: TRBV4-1; DNA: TGCGCCAGCAGCCAAGCGGTTTCCCTCGGGACTGAAGCTTTCTTT; CDR3: CASSQAVSLGTEAFF
D: -; size: few; J: TRBJ2-1; V: TRBV27; DNA: TGTGCCAGCAGTTTAGCGGGGCCCTACAATGAGCAGTTCTTC; CDR3: CASSLAGPYNEQFF
D: -; size: -; J: TRBJ2-3; V: TRBV5-6; DNA: TGTGCCAGCAGCTCGGTAAAGATAGGACAGAACACAGATACGCAGTATTTT; CDR3: CASSSVKIGQNTDTQYF
D: -; size: -; J: TRBJ2-3; V: TRBV19; DNA: TGTGCCAGTAGTAGAGGGACAAATACGCAGTATTTT; CDR3: CASSRGTNTQYF
D: TRBD1; size: -; J: TRBJ1-2; V: TRBV2; DNA: TGTGCCAGCAGTGAAGCGCTGGGACAGGGAAGATATGGCTACACCTTC; CDR3: CASSEALGQGRYGYTF
D: -; size: -; J: TRBJ1-2; V: TRBV5-1; DNA: TGCGCCAGCAGCTTGGGACAAAATAACTATGGCTACACCTTC; CDR3: CASSLGQNNYGYTF
D: -; size: -; J: TRBJ2-1; V: TRBV7-9; DNA: TGTGCCCTCAGCTGGGAGGTCAGTTCCTACAATGAGCAGTTCTTC; CDR3: CALSWEVSSYNEQFF